The clone carrying this T cell receptor beta chain was seen repeatedly, ten times or more. As to time point: patch test 3, about 24 weeks after DPC sensitization. Indicated treatment: therapeutic diphenylcyclopropenone sensitization with weekly scalp DPC. The data belong to a study of human T cells and chemical hapten exposure. The V end was cut by 6 bases, the J end by 13 bases, with 19 bases between. CDR1 DFQATT and CDR2 SNEGSKA come from the germline V gene (reference sequence). This CDR3 spans 13 amino acids. Each CDR3 protein is one row after TCRdb ran MiXCR on the RACE reads. The sample holds 210,000 or so distinct CDR3 sequences, 20% to 25% seen once.

The genes are TRBV20-1 and TRBJ1-6; D is ambiguous. This specimen consisted of whole blood, obtained in connection with sensitization to the hapten diphenylcyclopropenone (DPC). The sequence derives from a woman between 40 and 50 years old with alopecia areata. Some clones in this sample may be carry-over from other donors' samples. As DNA, the CDR3 is TGCAGTGCCCTAGGCGAGGGAGGCGGGCCCCTCCACTTT. Its translation: CSALGEGGGPLHF.